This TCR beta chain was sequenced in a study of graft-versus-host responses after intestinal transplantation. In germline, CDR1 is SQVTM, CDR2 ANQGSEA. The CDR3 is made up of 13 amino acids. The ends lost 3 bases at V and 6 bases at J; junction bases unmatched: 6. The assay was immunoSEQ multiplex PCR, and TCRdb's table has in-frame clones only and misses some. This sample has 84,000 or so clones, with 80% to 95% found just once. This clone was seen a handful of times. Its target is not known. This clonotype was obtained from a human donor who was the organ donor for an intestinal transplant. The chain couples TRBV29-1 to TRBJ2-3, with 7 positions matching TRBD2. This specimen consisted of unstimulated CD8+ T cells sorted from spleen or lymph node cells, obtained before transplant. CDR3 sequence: CSVDWWREDTQYF. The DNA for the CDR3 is TGCAGCGTTGATTGGTGGCGGGAGGATACGCAGTATTTT.